This T cell receptor (beta chain) comes out of a study of shared clonotypes between healthy human individuals (dated by TCRdb to 2020 to 2022). Looking at the study overall: The cohort included three men and a couple of women between 18 and 49 years of age. Each donor's leukapheresis produced roughly between about 0.8 and 10 billion PBMCs. To increase sequencing depth and limit assay-specific biases, different laboratories used diverse techniques to prepare libraries and sequence TCR repertoires. For each donor, CD4 naive and CD4 memory were each given three plates, CD8 naive was given two plates, and CD8 memory was given one plate. To estimate repertoire size and how much clonotype sharing occurs between individuals, the study deeply sequenced the blood TCR repertoires of several healthy adults.

The V end loses 8 bases and the J end loses 4 bases, and a stretch of 17 bases separates them. The CDR1 and CDR2 encoded by the germline V gene are MDHEN and SYDVKM. Inclusive of the bounding cysteine and phenylalanine, the CDR3 is 14 residues long. Left in the record is the CDR3 DNA by itself, 42 bases read in frame from the first base. On the study overall, not on this receptor specifically: Larger estimated clonotype richness was generally found for naive subsets than for memory subsets. Rarefaction of sorted-subset datasets indicated incomplete sequencing despite the large sequencing depth. Only blood was sampled, and tissue TCR repertoires likely differ from those in blood. Because the study included only a small number of donors, the genetic and exposure-history diversity represented was limited. Approximately 4.8% of naive CD4, 3% to 3.5% of naive CD8, approximately 2% of memory CD4, and about 0.4% of memory CD8 clonotypes were shared across a handful of donors. Pairwise subsampling indicated that sequencing depth was expected to affect the degree of clonotype sharing among donors. Compared with non-shared clonotypes, clonotypes shared by all four sorted-subset donors had higher generation probabilities.

Using the deep immunoSEQ assay, multiplex PCR amplified TCR CDR3 regions from genomic DNA. For each cell subset, the extracted genomic DNA was distributed evenly across all wells of several immunoSEQ 96-well plates, and each plate served as one replicate. For sorted subsets, about 200 ng genomic DNA, equal to about 30,000 T cell genomes, was loaded into each replicate PCR. The purified libraries were quantified using a Qubit 3.0 fluorometer, sized with a Bioanalyzer 2100, and then quantified again using the KAPA Library Quantification kit. A separate single-read 150-cycle Illumina NextSeq 550 flow cell was used to sequence each immunoSEQ 96-well plate. As for the original processing: Because only junctional sequences without quality scores were contained in the immunoSEQ output, filtering matching that applied to full-length reads could not be performed. To assign V/J genes and CDR3, sequences were annotated against IMGT germline references using PyIR, a Python wrapper for IgBLAST v1.9. Any read was removed if the V/J assignment was weak (E-value above 1e-6), the CDR3 was missing, or the read contained stop codons, out-of-frame junctions, or ambiguous translated residues. V3J clonotypes were defined by identical inferred V gene, J gene, and CDR3 amino acid sequence. Percentage overlap between repertoires was calculated by dividing the number of shared unique clonotypes by the size of the smaller repertoire. Three approaches were used to assess repertoire richness: RTK rarefaction, the Chao1 estimator, and Recon v2.1 estimates of unobserved clonotypes. Generation probabilities for all TCRbeta clonotypes obtained by the gDNA method from four donors were computed using OLGA. As stored in TCRdb, this immuneACCESS dataset retains in-frame rearrangements with V and J assigned. A fraction of the clones does not appear; measured against another copy, unresolved V genes explain less than half of the discrepancy, and the remainder lacks a known reason. V, J and clone size derive from that table, while D and trimming were established from the DNA sequence. This sample is represented by under 1,900,000 clones; about 98.5% of them were singletons. Roughly 0.35% of the sample is held by the ten biggest clonotypes.

The donors were healthy, HIV-negative adults who had no recently reported acute infections or vaccinations. Every donor was a Caucasian adult living in Nashville, Tennessee, USA. CD4+ T cells were enriched by magnetic negative selection; naive cells were then positively selected on CD45RA, and the negative fraction formed the memory subset. After blood collection by leukapheresis, PBMCs were isolated using Ficoll-Histopaque density gradient centrifugation and then cryopreserved in the vapor phase of liquid nitrogen. Purity and quantity of every magnetically sorted T cell population were checked by analytical flow cytometry. From each sorted fraction, genomic DNA was isolated and quantified by UV absorbance on a Nanodrop 2000c. Of note for this clone: The target of this receptor is not known. Base-call qualities are not available, and no considerably larger clone is one nucleotide away.

The material sequenced was naive CD4+ T cells sorted from blood. The label giving this sample's cell subset or site can be read as: CD45RA+ positively selected. This receptor chain uses TRBV28 and TRBJ1-2; the D gene cannot be resolved reliably. The receptor comes from a man between 25 and 39 years old in good health. The DNA reads as follows: TGTGCCAGCCTTCAGGCGGAACCCTTCTATGGCTACACCTTC. Translated, it reads CASLQAEPFYGYTF.